A selection of T cell receptor beta chains follows, all from one sample in a study of T cell responses to AZD1222 COVID-19 vaccine. Here immunoSEQ multiplex PCR was the method, and the copy in TCRdb shows in-frame clones only, minus some. The sample consists of 65,000 to 85,000 clones, roughly 85% of them appearing once. The source was peripheral blood, collected 28 days after the second AZD1222 dose. These receptors were taken from an adult who received the AZD1222 COVID-19 vaccine. CDR3s include the opening cysteine and the closing phenylalanine or tryptophan. The D gene is left open where the match is weak. Some rows mark clone size as missing; the rest say once, few, many or name a class of expanded clone.

NA,TRBV13,TRBJ1-5,NA,CASSLAGNQPQHF,TGTGCCAGCAGCTTAGCGGGAAATCAGCCCCAGCATTTT
NA,TRBV28,TRBJ2-1,few,CASSLVVSSYNEQFF,TGTGCCAGCAGTTTAGTCGTGAGCTCCTACAATGAGCAGTTCTTC
NA,TRBV6-9,TRBJ1-6,NA,CASSYSTLWIGGVNSPLHF,TGTGCCAGCAGTTATTCTACTTTATGGATAGGGGGGGTTAATTCACCCCTCCACTTT
TRBD1,TRBV28,TRBJ1-2,NA,CASSFGQGALGDGYTF,TGTGCCAGCAGCTTCGGACAGGGGGCGCTTGGAGATGGCTACACCTTC
NA,TRBV6-1,TRBJ2-5,NA,CASSEGPGQETQYF,TGTGCCAGCAGTGAAGGACCAGGGCAAGAGACCCAGTACTTC
NA,TRBV2,TRBJ1-5,NA,CASHRDTNQPQHF,TGTGCCTCTCACCGGGACACCAATCAGCCCCAGCATTTT
NA,TRBV5-6,TRBJ1-2,NA,CASSPVQTYGYTF,TGTGCCAGCAGTCCTGTCCAGACCTATGGCTACACCTTC
NA,TRBV3-1/TRBV3-2,TRBJ1-5,NA,CASSQGRPNQPQHF,TGTGCCAGCAGCCAAGGCCGGCCAAATCAGCCCCAGCATTTT
NA,TRBV6-5,TRBJ2-1,once,CASRASYNEQFF,TGTGCCAGCAGGGCTAGCTACAATGAGCAGTTCTTC
NA,TRBV5-5,TRBJ1-4,NA,CASSLEPTNEKLFF,TGTGCCAGCAGCTTGGAACCAACTAATGAAAAACTGTTTTTT
NA,TRBV12-3/TRBV12-4,TRBJ2-1,NA,CASSFVALRGQFF,TGTGCCAGCAGTTTTGTGGCACTACGAGGGCAGTTCTTC
NA,TRBV9,TRBJ2-2,NA,CASSQPGVTGELFF,TGTGCCAGCAGCCAACCCGGGGTCACCGGGGAGCTGTTTTTT
NA,TRBV6-5,TRBJ1-2,NA,CASTQAGTHYGYTF,TGTGCCAGCACCCAGGCGGGGACTCACTATGGCTACACCTTC
TRBD2,TRBV5-5,TRBJ2-2,NA,CASRKTSGGLPTGELFF,TGTGCCAGCAGGAAAACTAGCGGGGGGCTTCCCACCGGGGAGCTGTTTTTT
TRBD1,TRBV5-6,TRBJ1-4,NA,CASSLTGGTTNEKLFF,TGTGCCAGCAGCCTGACAGGGGGGACAACTAATGAAAAACTGTTTTTT
TRBD1,TRBV7-3,TRBJ2-1,NA,CASSLAGTVSHNEQFF,TGTGCCAGCAGCTTGGCCGGGACAGTCTCCCACAATGAGCAGTTCTTC
TRBD1,TRBV3-1/TRBV3-2,TRBJ2-7,NA,CASSRDRAYEQYF,TGTGCCAGCAGCCGGGACAGGGCCTACGAGCAGTACTTC
NA,TRBV6-5,TRBJ2-5,NA,CASSYWGGGETQYF,TGTGCCAGCAGTTACTGGGGAGGCGGAGAGACCCAGTACTTC
TRBD1,TRBV5-1,TRBJ1-6,NA,CASSVGQGGHSPLHF,TGCGCCAGCAGCGTCGGACAGGGAGGCCATTCACCCCTCCACTTT
NA,TRBV29-1,TRBJ2-2,NA,CSVQRSRGNTGELFF,TGCAGCGTTCAACGGTCTAGAGGGAACACCGGGGAGCTGTTTTTT
NA,TRBV27,TRBJ2-2,NA,CASSLLGTGELFF,TGTGCCAGCAGTTTACTAGGTACCGGGGAGCTGTTTTTT
TRBD2,TRBV28,TRBJ2-3,NA,CASSVAGEGLKDTDTQYF,TGTGCCAGCAGTGTAGCGGGTGAGGGTTTAAAAGACACAGATACGCAGTATTTT
TRBD1,TRBV11-2,TRBJ2-2,NA,CASSFPRDRGIGELFF,TGTGCCAGCAGCTTCCCCCGGGACAGGGGAATCGGGGAGCTGTTTTTT
TRBD2,TRBV6-5,TRBJ2-1,NA,CASSYGGGYNEQFF,TGTGCCAGCAGTTACGGGGGAGGGTACAATGAGCAGTTCTTC
NA,TRBV29-1,TRBJ1-1,NA,CSVWGTEAFF,TGCAGCGTTTGGGGCACTGAAGCTTTCTTT
NA,TRBV6-1,TRBJ2-7,NA,CASSEWWGSYEQYF,TGTGCCAGCAGTGAATGGTGGGGAAGCTACGAGCAGTACTTC
NA,TRBV2,TRBJ2-5,NA,CASRQETQYF,TGTGCCAGCAGGCAAGAGACCCAGTACTTC
NA,TRBV9,TRBJ1-1,NA,CASSVATLTAQNTEAFF,TGTGCCAGCAGCGTAGCTACTCTAACAGCCCAAAACACTGAAGCTTTCTTT
NA,TRBV6-5,TRBJ2-7,few,CASAGEGAVSYEQYF,TGTGCCAGCGCGGGGGAGGGGGCGGTTTCCTACGAGCAGTACTTC
NA,TRBV19,TRBJ2-7,few,CASSIWGFEQYF,TGTGCCAGTAGTATCTGGGGCTTCGAGCAGTACTTC
TRBD2,TRBV13,TRBJ2-4,NA,CASSRGGRGNIQYF,TGTGCCAGCAGCCGGGGCGGGAGAGGGAACATTCAGTACTTC
NA,TRBV5-1,TRBJ2-1,few,CASSSAGTHNEQFF,TGCGCCAGCAGCTCGGCAGGAACTCACAATGAGCAGTTCTTC
TRBD1,TRBV9,TRBJ1-5,NA,CASSVTTGSNQPQHF,TGTGCCAGCAGCGTTACGACAGGGAGCAATCAGCCCCAGCATTTT
NA,TRBV28,TRBJ2-3,NA,CASKLQGADTQYF,TGTGCCAGCAAACTACAGGGAGCAGATACGCAGTATTTT
TRBD2,TRBV25-1,TRBJ2-1,NA,CASSGTGGRNEQFF,TGTGCCAGCAGTGGGACGGGGGGGAGAAATGAGCAGTTCTTC
NA,TRBV2,TRBJ1-2,NA,CASSLLLQGYTF,TGTGCCAGCAGCCTCCTTTTGCAAGGCTACACCTTC
TRBD1,TRBV7-8,TRBJ1-2,NA,CASSQLLTGHHGYTF,TGTGCCAGCAGCCAACTCTTGACAGGGCATCACGGCTACACCTTC
TRBD2,TRBV4-1,TRBJ2-4,NA,CASSQPLGGLKKNIQYF,TGCGCCAGCAGCCAACCCCTGGGAGGGCTGAAGAAAAACATTCAGTACTTC
NA,TRBV23-1,TRBJ1-4,NA,CASIRINEKLFF,TGCGCCAGCATACGGATAAATGAAAAACTGTTTTTT
NA,TRBV7-9,TRBJ2-1,NA,CASSHATTGNEQFF,TGTGCCAGCAGCCATGCCACGACTGGAAATGAGCAGTTCTTC
NA,TRBV27,TRBJ2-2,NA,CASKKNRANTGELFF,TGTGCCAGCAAAAAAAACAGAGCAAACACCGGGGAGCTGTTTTTT
NA,TRBV27,TRBJ1-5,NA,CASALGVRQPQHF,TGTGCCAGTGCCCTGGGCGTAAGACAGCCCCAGCATTTT
NA,TRBV19,TRBJ1-1,NA,CASSIQGGKMNTEAFF,TGTGCCAGTAGTATCCAGGGTGGGAAGATGAACACTGAAGCTTTCTTT
TRBD1,TRBV28,TRBJ2-2,NA,CASSEPGQGVYGTGELFF,TGTGCCAGCAGTGAACCGGGACAGGGGGTCTACGGCACCGGGGAGCTGTTTTTT
NA,TRBV7-2,TRBJ1-5,once,CASSLQAGGGPQHF,TGTGCCAGCAGCTTACAGGCGGGGGGCGGTCCCCAGCATTTT
NA,TRBV28,TRBJ1-1,NA,CASSLIYTEAFF,TGTGCCAGCAGTTTAATATACACTGAAGCTTTCTTT